The clone carrying this T cell receptor (beta chain) has ten or more counts. Its antigen is unknown. Trimming shortened V by 3 bases and J by 2 bases, and 14 bases separated the two germline ends. This CDR3 spans 15 amino acids. Germline-derived CDR1 and CDR2 are DFQATT and SNEGSKA (reference sequence). 5'RACE primed from the constant segment yielded TCR alpha and TCR beta cDNA libraries bearing sample barcodes and UMIs. From the 5' RACE reads, TCRdb called clonotypes with MiXCR, one entry per CDR3 protein. This sample has around 110,000 distinct CDR3 sequences, with approximately 15% found just once. The data were taken from a study of T-cell memory formation after mild COVID-19. Looking at the study overall: The TCR clusters were mostly specific to one donor.

General study results and limits: Clones that contracted from day 15 to 85 were balanced CD4/CD8, while later expanders leaned CD4+. Chiefly within CM and EM were the contracting CD4+ clones; CD8+ ones were within EMRA.

Input material: PBMCs or a T cell subset sorted from them (not recorded which). This clonotype originated in a man aged 18 to 35 who had mild COVID-19 (a few samples of this study predate the infection). Cell type and time point are not known. V gene TRBV20-1 combines with J gene TRBJ1-5, with D possibly being TRBD1 (5 bases). In nucleotides, the CDR3 is TGCAGTGCTAGCCCCGGGACTTTTGGCAATCAGCCCCAGCATTTT. It translates to CSASPGTFGNQPQHF.